The clone carrying this TCR beta chain was recorded many times. Sorting isolated naive CD8 T cells as CD8+CD4-CCR7+CD45RA+ events. These data belong to a study of molecular identifiers for immune sequencing clone quantification. Study in general: Naive CD8 cell RNA, from around 20,000 or 99,000 cells, was split five ways in replicates, with four sequenced.

It was with previously described methods and listed TCR primers that bulk TCR libraries were made. TCRdb passed the PCR reads through MiXCR, listing each CDR3 protein once. This sample has 85,000 to 90,000 distinct CDR3 sequences, with 15% to 20% found just once. After removal of 6 bases from V and 2 bases from J, the junction contained 0 bases not matched to a gene. Per the germline V gene, CDR1 is LNHDA and CDR2 is SQIVND (reference sequence). The CDR3 is 13 amino acids. The specimen sequenced was naive CD8+ T cells from blood, with Jurkat cell RNA spiked in. Documented subset: FACS-sorted CD8+CD4-CCR7+CD45RA+ naive T cells. The sequence derives from a human donor in good health. Some libraries in this study had Jurkat cell RNA spiked in. The chain links TRBV19 to TRBJ2-1, with 8 bases that match TRBD1. CDR3 DNA sequence: TGTGCCAGTAGACAGGGGGCCTACAATGAGCAGTTCTTC. It specifies CASRQGAYNEQFF.